Here is one T cell receptor (beta chain) with its context. Its antigen is not known. The TCR beta cDNA came from 5'RACE template switching with UMIs. Each CDR3 protein gets one entry in TCRdb, which reprocessed the 5' RACE reads and gives no DNA. The sample totals around 380,000 distinct CDR3 sequences. The CDR3 totals 12 residues. Germline loops: CDR1 SEHNR, CDR2 FQNEAQ (reference sequence). The record originates from a study of T cells expressing NK-cell markers. Study outcomes and limitations: For about six donors, the dominant NKG2C+ clonotypes made up about 1.0-7.5% of their CD8+ T cells.

This clonotype was obtained from a woman aged 50 to 60 in good health. Specimen: blood T cells: a sorted CD56 or NKG2C T cell subset, CD4+ or CD8+ T cells, or bulk PBMC T cells (not recorded which). The V call is TRBV7-9, the J call TRBJ1-1. CDR3 in amino acids: CASSLNVVEAFF.